This T cell receptor (beta chain) was captured by sequencing in a study of a mutant IDH1 vaccine in newly diagnosed glioma. Study context: Eight vaccinations were given in weeks 1, 3, 5, 7, 11, 15, 19 and 23. Beforehand, treatment had been radiotherapy, temozolomide, or both; the majority received both.

V lost 4 bases, J lost 6 bases, and 11 bases stayed unmatched. There are 15 residues in the CDR3. CDR1 and CDR2 (germline): SGHRS, YFSETQ. Time point given: week 11, during vaccination. The content of each vaccine dose was 300 ug of mutant IDH1 20-mer peptide, and topical imiquimod accompanied it. On this clone: No antigen is known for it.

This table comes from immunoSEQ multiplex PCR, and its TCRdb copy is limited to in-frame clones, with some not included. This table holds some 64,000 clones, around 84% found once. This receptor was taken from a woman aged 50 to 65 with glioma. The V and J genes are TRBV5-1 and TRBJ1-2; 8 bases are shared with TRBD1. Material: PBMCs, obtained from a glioma patient whose treatment included an IDH1 peptide vaccine. The CDR3 DNA reads as TGCGCCAGCAGCCCAGGGGACAGGATATTAAATGGCTACACCTTC. It translates to CASSPGDRILNGYTF.